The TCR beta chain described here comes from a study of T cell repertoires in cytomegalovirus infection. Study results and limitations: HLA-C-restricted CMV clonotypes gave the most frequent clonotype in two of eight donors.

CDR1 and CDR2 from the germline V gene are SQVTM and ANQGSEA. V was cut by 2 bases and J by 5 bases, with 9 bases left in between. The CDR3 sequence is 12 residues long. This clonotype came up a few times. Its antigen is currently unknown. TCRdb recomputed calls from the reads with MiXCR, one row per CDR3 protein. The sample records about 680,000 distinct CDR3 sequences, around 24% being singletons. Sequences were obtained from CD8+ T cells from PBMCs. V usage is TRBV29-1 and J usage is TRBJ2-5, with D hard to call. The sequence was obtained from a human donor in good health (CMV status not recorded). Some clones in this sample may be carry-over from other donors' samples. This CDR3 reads CSVERIGETQYF. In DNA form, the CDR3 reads TGCAGCGTTGAACGGATCGGGGAGACCCAGTACTTC.